This T cell receptor beta chain stems from a study of cytomegalovirus exposure and HLA in healthy donors. The primer mix had 60 Vbeta and 13 Jbeta primers. Some clones are missing from TCRdb's copy, which holds only in-frame ones; the method was immunoSEQ multiplex PCR. Its listing shows about 140,000 clones. Regarding this clone: The antigen is unknown.

CDR1 is SGDLS, CDR2 YYNGEE, per germline. The V end lost 3 bases, the J end lost 5 bases, and 8 bases lay between the germline ends. The CDR3 totals 13 residues. General study results and limits: Researchers reported in a later analysis that a missense DCLRE1C variant was tied to TCR beta V- and J-gene trimming.

Sequencing was performed on PBMCs. The chain has TRBV9 and TRBJ1-4; D remains unclear. This receptor was identified in a man aged 40-50 years in good health and CMV-seronegative. This CDR3 is CASSASLNEKLFF. CDR3 sequence (DNA): TGTGCCAGCAGCGCGAGTTTAAATGAAAAACTGTTTTTT.